Listed here is a single T cell receptor (beta chain). Its antigen is unidentified. This CDR3 comprises 13 residues. Germline V CDR1 and CDR2: SGHRS, YFSETQ. The V gene lost 3 bases and the J gene lost 4 bases, with 10 bases spanning the gap. The data originate from a study of T cell clones after liver transplantation. Study background: Post-transplant blood was tracked for graft-donor-reactive T cell clones identified in a pre-transplant mixed lymphocyte reaction. Blood was drawn pre-transplant, before withdrawal, and after full or failed withdrawal.

Study observations and caveats: In most of the 8 subjects, circulating graft-donor-reactive CD4 TCRbeta sequences fell significantly after transplant.

Sequencing was performed with immunoSEQ multiplex PCR; in TCRdb, only in-frame clones are kept and a portion is missing. Seen here are nearly 45,000 clones, 86% observed once, and the top ten hold 2.5%. This specimen was CD4+ T cells from blood, taken 24 months after liver transplant. This sequence joins TRBV5-1 and TRBJ1-2; no clear D gene. This receptor was identified in a human patient who received a liver transplant. Some T cells may be the graft donor's. The CDR3 sequence: CASSWQESYGYTF. For the CDR3, the DNA is TGCGCCAGCAGCTGGCAGGAGAGCTATGGCTACACCTTC.